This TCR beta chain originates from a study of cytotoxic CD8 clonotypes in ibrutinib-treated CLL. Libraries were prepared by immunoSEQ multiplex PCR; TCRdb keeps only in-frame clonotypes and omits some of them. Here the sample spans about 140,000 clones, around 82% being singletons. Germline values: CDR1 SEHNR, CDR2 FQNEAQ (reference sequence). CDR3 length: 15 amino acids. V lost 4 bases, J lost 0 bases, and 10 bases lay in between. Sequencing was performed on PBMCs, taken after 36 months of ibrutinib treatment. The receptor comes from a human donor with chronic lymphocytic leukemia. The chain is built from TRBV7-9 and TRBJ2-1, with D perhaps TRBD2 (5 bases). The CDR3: CASSWGDNSYNEQFF. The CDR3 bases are TGTGCCAGCAGCTGGGGAGACAACTCCTACAATGAGCAGTTCTTC.